These 30 T cell receptor beta chains were sequenced from one sample in a study of blood T cell repertoires in COVID-19. Sequencing used immunoSEQ multiplex PCR; TCRdb keeps in-frame clones, though not all of them. The sample records fewer than 350,000 clones, 85% being singletons. The specimen sequenced was PBMCs or T cells enriched from blood (not recorded which). The receptors stem from a woman aged 25 to 39 who had been exposed to COVID-19.

This chain links TRBV2 with TRBJ2-6; TRBD1 might be the D (6 bases). V was cut by 6 bases and J by 0 bases, with 12 bases left in between. This CDR3 contains 16 residues. In germline, CDR1 is SNHLY, CDR2 FYNNEI. The CDR3 loop is CASRGQSGSGANVLTF. DNA of the CDR3: TGTGCCAGCAGAGGACAGAGCGGCTCTGGGGCCAACGTCCTGACTTTC.

J is TRBJ2-1 and V is TRBV20-1; D gene unclear. V was pared by 3 bases and J by 5 bases, with 17 bases between. This CDR3 is 15 amino acids long. CDR1 DFQATT and CDR2 SNEGSKA come from the germline V gene (reference sequence). CDR3 DNA: TGCAGTGCTAGTCACAGCCGGTTACTTCACAATGAGCAGTTCTTC. Its protein is CSASHSRLLHNEQFF.

This rearrangement joins TRBV5-1 to TRBJ2-7; tentative D call: TRBD1 (5 bases). This CDR3 is built from 15 residues. Germline CDR1 SGHRS, CDR2 YFSETQ. V was cut by 5 bases and J by 1 base, with 16 bases left in between. CDR3 coding DNA: TGCGCCAGCAGTTTTTCTTGGGGCGAGTCCTACGAGCAGTACTTC. Its protein product is CASSFSWGESYEQYF.

The chain employs TRBV19 and TRBJ1-2; a possible D gene is TRBD1 (5 bases). The V end was cut by 8 bases, the J end by 3 bases, with 19 bases between. CDR1 and CDR2 from the germline V gene are LNHDA and SQIVND (reference sequence). This CDR3 is 15 amino acids long. CDR3 bases: TGTGCCAGTTTTACACAATTCGGGACTTACTATGGCTACACCTTC. This encodes CASFTQFGTYYGYTF.

This chain connects TRBV5-1 to TRBJ1-2; TRBD1 matches 10 bases. The J segment lost 8 bases and the V segment lost 6 bases, leaving 16 bases of the junction unmatched. Per germline, CDR1 SGHRS and CDR2 YFSETQ. The CDR3 is 16 amino acids. DNA of the CDR3: TGCGCCAGCAAACGAAGCGCGGACAGGGGGACTTACGGCTACACCTTC. It is translated as CASKRSADRGTYGYTF.

The chain uses TRBV11-3 and TRBJ2-7; 11 bases align to TRBD1. This CDR3 region has 14 residues. Germline CDR1 is SGHNT and CDR2 is YENEEA. V shed 5 bases, J shed 5 bases, and the junction held 5 bases outside the gene matches. For the CDR3, the DNA is TGTGCCAGCAGCCGTCTGGACAGGGGGCACGAGCAGTACTTC. Translating it yields CASSRLDRGHEQYF.

The chain combines TRBV2 with TRBJ1-5, with no clear D. The germline V gene encodes CDR1 SNHLY and CDR2 FYNNEI. This CDR3 region has 15 residues. Trimming left V 3 bases short and J 1 base short, with 10 bases between. The CDR3 region is CASSDGGRSNQPQHF. CDR3 bases: TGTGCCAGCAGTGATGGAGGTCGAAGCAATCAGCCCCAGCATTTT. Complete variable domain (other parts from reference TRBV2 and TRBJ1-5): EPEVTQTPSHQVTQMGQEVILRCVPISNHLYFYWYRQILGQKVEFLVSFYNNEISEKSEIFDDQFSVERPDGSNFTLKIRSTKLEDSAMYFCASSDGGRSNQPQHFGDGTRLSIL.

This clone has only a few counts. The chain links TRBV9 to TRBJ2-1; 14 bases fit TRBD2. V lost 4 bases to trimming and J lost 12 bases; unmatched junction nucleotides: 9. Germline V gives CDR1 SGDLS, CDR2 YYNGEE. The CDR3 consists of 15 residues. The CDR3 sequence: CASSTTGTSGGTQFF. The CDR3 DNA is TGTGCCAGCAGCACTACCGGGACTAGCGGGGGCACGCAGTTCTTC.

The rearrangement links TRBV6-2 or TRBV6-3 to TRBJ2-5; 14 bases fit TRBD2. The germline V gene has CDR1 MNHEY and CDR2 SVGEGT. This CDR3 is 19 amino acids long. J gave up 6 bases and V 2 bases, and 14 bases lay outside the gene matches. CDR3 protein: CASSYDIGLAGGGIKTQYF. CDR3 coding DNA: TGTGCCAGCAGTTACGACATAGGACTAGCGGGGGGAGGTATAAAGACCCAGTACTTC.

The rearrangement links TRBV7-2 to TRBJ2-5; 11 bases are shared with TRBD2. The CDR3 loop spans 15 amino acids. V gave up 4 bases and J gave up 4 bases; unmatched junction bases: 5. The germline gives CDR1 SGHTA, CDR2 FQGNSA. The DNA of the CDR3 is TGTGCCAGCAGCTATAGCGGGGGGGCTTCAGAGACCCAGTACTTC. Translation: CASSYSGGASETQYF.

This sequence joins TRBV29-1 and TRBJ2-7, with 9 bases lining up with TRBD1. The CDR3 has 13 amino acids. Germline V gene data show CDR1 as SQVTM and CDR2 as ANQGSEA. Trimming took 5 bases from V and 7 from J; bases not matched to a gene: 9. This chain's CDR3 is CSVRTGEFREQYF. CDR3 nucleotide sequence: TGCAGCGTTAGGACAGGGGAATTTAGGGAGCAGTACTTC.

The chain uses TRBV29-1 and TRBJ2-1; 9 bases are shared with TRBD2. The germline V gene has CDR1 SQVTM and CDR2 ANQGSEA. The CDR3 spans 14 residues. The V gene end was trimmed by 3 bases and the J gene end by 9 bases; junction bases not matched to a gene: 9. CDR3 sequence: CSVDGLAGELEQFF. The CDR3 nucleotides read TGCAGCGTTGACGGATTAGCGGGAGAACTTGAGCAGTTCTTC.

This rearrangement joins TRBV3-1 (or the pseudogene TRBV3-2) to TRBJ1-2; D is perhaps TRBD1 (5 bases). Germline CDR1 LGHDT, CDR2 YNNKEL (reference sequence). This CDR3 spans 13 amino acids. V was pared by 1 base and J by 7 bases, with 10 bases between. The CDR3 spells CASSQGGAVGYTF. In DNA, the CDR3 is TGTGCCAGCAGCCAAGGTGGGGCCGTTGGCTACACCTTC.

V gene TRBV30 combines with J gene TRBJ1-5, with 8 nucleotides matching TRBD1. Germline V lookup: CDR1 GTSNPN, CDR2 SVGIG (reference sequence). The trim removed 2 bases at V and 7 bases at J, leaving 4 bases unmatched. This CDR3 has 13 amino acids. The CDR3 nucleotides read TGTGCCTGGAGTACGCGACAGGGGCAGCCCCAGCATTTT. It translates to CAWSTRQGQPQHF.

J is TRBJ2-1 and V is TRBV11-2; 7 positions match TRBD1. With V trimmed by 6 bases and J by 4 bases, 9 bases remained unmatched. CDR1 and CDR2 (germline): SGHAT, FQNNGV. The CDR3 is 15 residues long. DNA of the CDR3: TGTGCCAGCAGTTCAGGGGGTACGGGGTACAATGAGCAGTTCTTC. It is translated as CASSSGGTGYNEQFF.

The sample holds one count of this clone. The chain is built from TRBV28 and TRBJ1-5; possible D gene TRBD1, 6 bases. V lost 11 bases and J lost 2, with 19 bases in between. From germline, CDR1 is MDHEN and CDR2 SYDVKM. This CDR3 contains 15 residues. CDR3: CAVEGGAVGNQPQHF. DNA of the CDR3: TGTGCCGTCGAGGGGGGGGCGGTTGGCAATCAGCCCCAGCATTTT.

The chain links TRBV5-1 to TRBJ1-5; TRBD1 aligns across 7 bases. V was pared by 4 bases and J by 1 base, with 5 bases of the junction left unmatched. CDR3 length: 15 amino acids. Per germline, CDR1 SGHRS and CDR2 YFSETQ. The DNA of the CDR3 is TGCGCCAGCAGCCTGACAGGGACCAGCAATCAGCCCCAGCATTTT. It yields the protein CASSLTGTSNQPQHF.

The genes are TRBV28 and TRBJ1-4, with D perhaps TRBD1 (5 bases). The CDR3 is 14 residues long. Per the germline V gene, CDR1 is MDHEN and CDR2 is SYDVKM. V was shortened by 5 bases and J by 4 bases, with 11 bases between the two germline ends. This CDR3 reads CASSLRQINEKLFF. As DNA, the CDR3 is TGTGCCAGCAGTCTTAGACAGATTAATGAAAAACTGTTTTTT.

This clone turned up a few times. The V and J genes are TRBV27 and TRBJ2-7, with TRBD1 as a possible D gene (6 bases). The CDR3 sequence is 16 residues long. Germline-derived CDR1 and CDR2 are MNHEY and SMNVEV (reference sequence). V was clipped by 6 bases and J by 0 bases, with 18 bases between them. DNA of the CDR3: TGTGCCAGCAGGGGTCTGGGCGACAGGAGCTCCTACGAGCAGTACTTC. It codes for CASRGLGDRSSYEQYF.

V gene TRBV3-1 (or the pseudogene TRBV3-2) combines with J gene TRBJ2-1; 10 positions match TRBD2. The CDR3 is 15 amino acids. Germline V CDR1 and CDR2: LGHDT, YNNKEL (reference sequence). The V and J ends lost 4 bases and 5 bases, in that order; junction bases with no gene match: 5. In DNA, the CDR3 is TGTGCCAGCAGCCTTAGCGGGAGGTTTGACAATGAGCAGTTCTTC. Residues: CASSLSGRFDNEQFF.

A few counts support this clone. The chain combines TRBV28 with TRBJ1-1; tentatively, D is TRBD1 (5 bases). Germline V lookup: CDR1 MDHEN, CDR2 SYDVKM. The CDR3 consists of 14 residues. Trimming cost V 5 bases and J 1 base, with 11 bases left between them. CDR3 region: CASSTETGNTEAFF. The CDR3, as DNA: TGTGCCAGCAGTACAGAAACAGGGAACACTGAAGCTTTCTTT.

This clone was counted once. The J gene is TRBJ1-2, the V gene TRBV2; unclear D gene. The length of the CDR3 is 15 residues. Germline V gene data show CDR1 as SNHLY and CDR2 as FYNNEI. Trimming removed 1 base from V and 7 bases from J, with 16 bases in between. As DNA, the CDR3 is TGTGCCAGCAGTGAAGGGGCTAGCCAAAGACTTGGCTACACCTTC. Translation: CASSEGASQRLGYTF.

This rearrangement joins TRBV30 to TRBJ2-5; 7 bases are a match to TRBD2. Germline V gene lookup returns CDR1 GTSNPN and CDR2 SVGIG (reference sequence). V shed 3 bases and J 2 bases; nucleotides not matched to a gene: 15. The CDR3 length is 17 residues. DNA for the CDR3: TGTGCCTGGAGGGGAAGAATCCTAGCGGTAAAGCAAGAGACCCAGTACTTC. Its protein product is CAWRGRILAVKQETQYF. Looking up the rest from reference TRBV30 and TRBJ2-5 gives the full variable domain: SQTIHQWPATLVQPVGSPLSLECTVEGTSNPNLYWYRQAAGRGLQLLFYSVGIGQISSEVPQNLSASRPQDRQFILSSKKLLLSDSGFYLCAWRGRILAVKQETQYFGPGTRLLVL.

The chain carries TRBV14 and TRBJ2-7; D is unresolved. The CDR3 is made up of 16 amino acids. CDR1 SGHDN and CDR2 FVKESK come from the germline V gene. V was cut by 0 bases and J by 2 bases, with 14 bases left in between. This CDR3 reads CASSQDSASRTYEQYF. CDR3 nucleotides: TGTGCCAGCAGCCAAGACTCCGCATCGAGAACCTACGAGCAGTACTTC.

The V call is TRBV18, the J call TRBJ2-6, with 8 nucleotides matching TRBD1. Germline values: CDR1 KGHSH, CDR2 LQKENI. The CDR3 covers 16 residues. V lost 4 bases to trimming and J lost 4 bases; unmatched junction nucleotides: 6. The CDR3 region has the DNA TGTGCCAGCTCACGTCAGGGGGCGCACGGGGCCAACGTCCTGACTTTC. Encoded protein: CASSRQGAHGANVLTF. Drawing the rest from reference TRBV18 and TRBJ2-6, the complete variable domain is NAGVMQNPRHLVRRRGQEARLRCSPMKGHSHVYWYRQLPEEGLKFMVYLQKENIIDESGMPKERFSAEFPKEGPSILRIQQVVRGDSAAYFCASSRQGAHGANVLTFGAGSRLTVL.

This chain links TRBV19 with TRBJ1-5; D call uncertain. Between the trimmed V and J ends, which lost 3 bases and 2 bases, there was a span of 8 bases. Germline CDR1 reads LNHDA; CDR2 reads SQIVND (reference sequence). The CDR3 has 14 amino acids. The CDR3 DNA sequence: TGTGCCAGTAGTATTCGGTCTCGCAATCAGCCCCAGCATTTT. This codes for CASSIRSRNQPQHF.

This chain links TRBV2 with TRBJ2-3; the match to TRBD1 covers 7 bases. J was trimmed by 5 bases and V by 7 bases; bases with no gene match: 12. The CDR3 is made up of 15 amino acids. Germline CDR1 reads SNHLY; CDR2 reads FYNNEI. CDR3 protein: CASTRFGTAGDTQYF. As DNA, the CDR3 is TGTGCCAGCACTCGTTTCGGGACAGCCGGAGATACGCAGTATTTT.

This clone was recorded a few times. This chain links TRBV2 with TRBJ2-7; TRBD2 matches 9 bases. The V and J ends lost 6 bases and 4 bases, in that order; junction bases with no gene match: 10. Germline V gene data show CDR1 as SNHLY and CDR2 as FYNNEI. This CDR3 has 15 amino acids. DNA of the CDR3: TGTGCCAGCAGCGGTCAGACTAGCGGTTCATACGAGCAGTACTTC. As protein: CASSGQTSGSYEQYF.

The gene calls are TRBV30 and TRBJ2-5; D might be TRBD1 (5 bases). The CDR3 sequence is 11 residues long. Germline loops: CDR1 GTSNPN, CDR2 SVGIG (reference sequence). Trimming removed 2 bases at V and 5 bases at J, with 6 bases between. CDR3 sequence: CAWSHRETQYF. The CDR3 region has the DNA TGTGCCTGGAGTCACAGGGAGACCCAGTACTTC.

The rearrangement joins TRBV5-1 to TRBJ1-2; tentatively, D is TRBD1 (5 bases). CDR3 length: 15 residues. Trimming shortened V by 4 bases and J by 2 bases, and 15 bases separated the two germline ends. Germline CDR1 SGHRS, CDR2 YFSETQ. This CDR3 reads CASSTGRNSNYGYTF. The CDR3, as DNA: TGCGCCAGCAGCACAGGACGGAATTCGAACTATGGCTACACCTTC.